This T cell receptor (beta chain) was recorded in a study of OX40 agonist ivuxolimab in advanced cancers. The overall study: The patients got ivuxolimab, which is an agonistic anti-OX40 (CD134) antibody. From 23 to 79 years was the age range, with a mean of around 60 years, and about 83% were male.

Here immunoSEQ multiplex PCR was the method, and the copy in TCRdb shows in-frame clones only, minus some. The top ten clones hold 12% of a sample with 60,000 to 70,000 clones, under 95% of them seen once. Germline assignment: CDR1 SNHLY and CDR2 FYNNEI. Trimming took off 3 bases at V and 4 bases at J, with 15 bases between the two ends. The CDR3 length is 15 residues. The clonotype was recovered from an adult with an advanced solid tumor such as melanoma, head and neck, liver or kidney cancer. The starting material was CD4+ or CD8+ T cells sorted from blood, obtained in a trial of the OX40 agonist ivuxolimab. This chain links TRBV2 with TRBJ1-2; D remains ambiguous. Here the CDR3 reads CASSDAGWLFYGYTF. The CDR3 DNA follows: TGTGCCAGCAGTGATGCGGGGTGGTTGTTCTATGGCTACACCTTC.